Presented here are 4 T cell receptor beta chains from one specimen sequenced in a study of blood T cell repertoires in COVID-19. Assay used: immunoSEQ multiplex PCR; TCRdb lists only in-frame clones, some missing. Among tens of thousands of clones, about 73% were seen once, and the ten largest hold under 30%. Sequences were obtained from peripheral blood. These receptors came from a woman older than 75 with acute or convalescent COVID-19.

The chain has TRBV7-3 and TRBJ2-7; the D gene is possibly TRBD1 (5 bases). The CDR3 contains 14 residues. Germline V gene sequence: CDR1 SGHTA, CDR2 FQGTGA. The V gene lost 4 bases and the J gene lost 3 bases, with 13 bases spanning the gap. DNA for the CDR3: TGTGCCAGCAGCTCCCCAGGAAGGGGCTACGAGCAGTACTTC. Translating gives CASSSPGRGYEQYF. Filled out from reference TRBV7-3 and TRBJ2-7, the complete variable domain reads GAGVSQTPSNKVTEKGKYVELRCDPISGHTALYWYRQSLGQGPEFLIYFQGTGAADDSGLPNDRFFAVRPEGSVSTLKIQRTERGDSAVYLCASSSPGRGYEQYFGPGTRLTVT.

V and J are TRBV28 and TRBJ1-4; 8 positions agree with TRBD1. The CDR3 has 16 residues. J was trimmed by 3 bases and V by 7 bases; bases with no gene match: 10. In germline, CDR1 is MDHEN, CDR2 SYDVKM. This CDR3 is CASTSDRERPNEKLFF. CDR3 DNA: TGTGCCAGCACCTCGGACAGGGAACGTCCTAATGAAAAACTGTTTTTT.

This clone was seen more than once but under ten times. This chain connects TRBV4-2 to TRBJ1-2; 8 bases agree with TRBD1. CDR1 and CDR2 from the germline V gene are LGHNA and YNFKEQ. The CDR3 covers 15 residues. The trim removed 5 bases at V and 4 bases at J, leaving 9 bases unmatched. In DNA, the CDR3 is TGTGCCAGCAGCACGGGGACAGGCCCCGGCTATGGCTACACCTTC. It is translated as CASSTGTGPGYGYTF.

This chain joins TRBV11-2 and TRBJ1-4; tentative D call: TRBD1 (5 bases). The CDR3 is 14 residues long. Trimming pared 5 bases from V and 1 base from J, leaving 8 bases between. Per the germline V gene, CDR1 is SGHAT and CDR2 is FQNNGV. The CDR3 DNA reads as TGTGCCAGCAGCCTTACAGGAACTAATGAAAAACTGTTTTTT. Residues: CASSLTGTNEKLFF.